The 6 T cell receptor beta chains in this list originate from one sample, sequenced in a study of blood T cell repertoires in COVID-19. TCRdb's table, derived via immunoSEQ multiplex PCR, lists solely in-frame clones and lacks some. The data hold more than 95,000 clones, with 75% to 85% observed a single time. Material for sequencing was peripheral blood. These receptors came from a man between 40 and 49 years old with active or convalescent COVID-19.

The rearrangement joins TRBV24-1 to TRBJ1-5; 9 nucleotides line up with TRBD1. Losses at the gene ends were 8 bases for V and 5 bases for J; bases not matched to a gene: 12. CDR1 is KGHDR, CDR2 SFDVKD, per germline. The CDR3 sequence is 16 residues long. Written as DNA, the CDR3 is TGTGCCACCACAAGCCTTGGGACAGGGACCTATCAGCCCCAGCATTTT. Translation gives CATTSLGTGTYQPQHF.

A few counts support this clone. This chain connects TRBV6-7 to TRBJ1-1, with a weak D call TRBD1 (5 bases). TRBV6-7 is recorded as an ORF, its role being uncertain. Trimming took off 8 bases at V and 1 base at J, with 17 bases between the two ends. The CDR3 has 15 amino acids. The CDR3 protein is CASGRVQAENTEAFF. CDR3 nucleotide sequence: TGTGCCAGCGGCAGAGTACAGGCCGAGAACACTGAAGCTTTCTTT.

This clone occurred a few times. The chain employs TRBV29-1 and TRBJ2-7, with D perhaps matching TRBD2 (5 bases). Germline V gives CDR1 SQVTM, CDR2 ANQGSEA. V gave up 5 bases and J gave up 4 bases, with 15 bases separating them. The CDR3 covers 13 residues. This CDR3 reads CSVRGRTTYEQYF. The CDR3 coding sequence is TGCAGCGTTCGCGGGCGAACAACTTACGAGCAGTACTTC.

The genes are TRBV7-6 and TRBJ2-3; TRBD2 aligns across 9 bases. From germline, CDR1 is SGHVS and CDR2 FNYEAQ. CDR3 length: 16 amino acids. Trimming at V came to 2 bases and at J to 0 bases, leaving 3 bases not matched to a gene. CDR3 sequence reads: CASSLPAGGSTDTQYF. CDR3 sequence (DNA): TGTGCCAGCAGCTTACCAGCGGGGGGTAGCACAGATACGCAGTATTTT.

The CDR3 loop is CASSKQDTEAFF. For the CDR3, the DNA is TGTGCCAGCAGCAAGCAGGACACTGAAGCTTTCTTT. The chain has TRBV5-4 and TRBJ1-1; no definite D call. The V gene's germline CDR1 is SGHNT and CDR2 YYREEE (reference sequence). The V end was cut by 4 bases, the J end by 3 bases, with 7 bases between. CDR3 length: 12 amino acids.

This sequence joins TRBV6-5 and TRBJ2-1, with TRBD1 matching 10 bases. This CDR3 is built from 14 residues. Germline loops: CDR1 MNHEY, CDR2 SVGAGI. Germline trimming cut 6 bases from V and 14 bases from J; bases unmatched to any gene: 13. The CDR3 protein is CASRLARDRGKKFF. The CDR3 nucleotides are TGTGCCAGCAGACTGGCCCGGGACAGGGGTAAAAAGTTCTTC.